The 27 T cell receptor beta chains in this list originate from one sample, sequenced in a study of blood T cells in healthy people across ages. The authors ran a second PCR of about 7 to 11 cycles using a sample-barcoded 5' primer and a J-beta primer mix. TCRdb independently ran MiXCR on the 5' RACE reads; one entry per CDR3 protein. Among 1.2 million to 1.5 million distinct CDR3 sequences listed, around 59% were seen once. Sequencing was carried out using blood. These receptor sequences come from a man between 18 and 35 years old in good health.

In this sample, this clonotype turned up a few times. J is TRBJ2-5 and V is TRBV7-2; D is possibly TRBD2 (6 bases). The DNA end is a closer match to TRBJ2-7, so the J assignment may be wrong. In germline, CDR1 is SGHTA, CDR2 FQGNSA. This CDR3 is 15 amino acids long. The CDR3: CASSLVLLATGEQYF. In DNA form, the CDR3 reads TGTGCCAGCAGCTTAGTGTTACTAGCAACTGGCGAGCAGTACTTC.

This rearrangement joins TRBV29-1 to TRBJ2-1; no firm D call. CDR3 size: 13 residues. From germline, CDR1 is SQVTM and CDR2 ANQGSEA. V lost 5 bases and J 2 bases, leaving 10 bases between the germline ends. CDR3: CSVLCSTYNEQFF. The CDR3 region has the DNA TGCAGCGTTCTTTGCTCAACCTACAATGAGCAGTTCTTC.

The V call is TRBV20-1, the J call TRBJ2-1, with a tentative D call TRBD1 (6 bases). Germline lookup yields CDR1 DFQATT and CDR2 SNEGSKA (reference sequence). The CDR3 totals 14 residues. The ends were cut back, 6 bases at V and 6 bases at J, with 18 bases in the middle. CDR3 nucleotides: TGCAGTGCGAGTGGCTGGGGGCTTTCCAATGAGCAGTTCTTC. This encodes CSASGWGLSNEQFF.

J is TRBJ2-3 and V is TRBV6-4; D is uncertain. Trimming took off 3 bases at V and 2 bases at J, with 18 bases between the two ends. The germline CDR1 and CDR2 sequences are MRHNA and SNTAGT. The CDR3 loop spans 17 amino acids. CDR3 DNA sequence: TGTGCCAGCAGTGATTCACTCGCGAGTGGACCCACAGATACGCAGTATTTT. Translation: CASSDSLASGPTDTQYF.

The rearrangement links TRBV29-1 to TRBJ2-1, with D hard to call. Germline V lookup: CDR1 SQVTM, CDR2 ANQGSEA. Trimming took 6 bases from V and 2 from J, leaving 11 bases between them. The CDR3 length is 13 residues. The CDR3 protein is CSVRRPTYNEQFF. In DNA, the CDR3 is TGCAGCGTACGCAGGCCTACCTACAATGAGCAGTTCTTC.

The chain recombines TRBV21-1 with TRBJ2-4; the table's D call, TRBD2, has no DNA check behind it. TRBV21-1 is designated a pseudogene. CDR3 length: 16 residues. CDR3 nucleotides: TGTGCCAGCAGCACTTCTAAGACTAGCGAGAAAAACATTCAGTACTTC. It encodes CASSTSKTSEKNIQYF.

This chain connects TRBV4-1 to TRBJ2-7; D might be TRBD1 or TRBD2, each matching 7 bases. The J call may be incorrect, as the DNA end agrees better with TRBJ2-5. The CDR3 has 15 amino acids. Germline-derived CDR1 and CDR2 are MGHRA and YSYEKL. CDR3: CASSQVGRGGETQYF. For the CDR3, the DNA is TGCGCCAGCAGCCAAGTGGGCAGGGGGGGAGAGACCCAGTACTTC.

In this sample, this clonotype turned up a few times. Here the CDR3 reads CAIRGDEQFF. CDR3 nucleotides: TGTGCCATCAGGGGGGATGAGCAGTTCTTC. This chain connects TRBV10-3 to TRBJ2-1, with D possibly being TRBD1 or TRBD2 (5 bases each). The CDR3 has 10 amino acids. Germline V CDR1 and CDR2: ENHRY, SYGVKD. V lost 6 bases to trimming and J lost 8 bases, with 5 bases between them.

J is TRBJ2-7 and V is TRBV12-3 or TRBV12-4, with D tentatively TRBD1 (5 bases). V was trimmed by 3 bases and J by 4 bases, leaving 19 bases between them. The CDR3 is 16 amino acids. The CDR3 DNA reads as TGTGCCAGCAGTTTGAGAACCCAGGGTCTTTCATACGAGCAGTACTTC. Protein product: CASSLRTQGLSYEQYF.

This chain links TRBV10-3 with TRBJ2-7; D is perhaps TRBD1 or TRBD2 (5 bases each). CDR3 size: 13 residues. Trimming took off 6 bases at V and 2 bases at J, with 11 bases between the two ends. Germline CDR1 is ENHRY and CDR2 is SYGVKD. The DNA of the CDR3 is TGTGCCATCAGCTGGGACCTAACCTACGAGCAGTACTTC. The encoded protein is CAISWDLTYEQYF.

This clonotype was seen a few times. V usage is TRBV12-5 and J usage is TRBJ1-1; D is perhaps TRBD1 (5 bases). The ends were cut back, 9 bases at V and 1 base at J, with 12 bases in the middle. The CDR3 has 13 amino acids. Germline V gives CDR1 LGHNT, CDR2 FRNRAP. This CDR3 reads CASRIGANTEAFF. The CDR3 DNA reads TGTGCTAGCCGTATCGGGGCGAACACTGAAGCTTTCTTT.

This clonotype was found a few times. The chain is built from TRBV29-1 and TRBJ2-7; possibly TRBD2 for D (5 bases). This CDR3 has 13 residues. Germline V CDR1 and CDR2: SQVTM, ANQGSEA. V was pared by 7 bases and J by 6 bases, with 19 bases between. The CDR3 nucleotides are TGCAGCGGGGGAGAGCTCCGCATGGGCGAGCAGTACTTC. Translation: CSGGELRMGEQYF.

The V gene is TRBV9, the J gene TRBJ2-3; D ambiguous. This CDR3 has 12 amino acids. V shed 0 bases and J shed 7 bases, with 6 bases lying between them. Germline CDR1 SGDLS, CDR2 YYNGEE. As DNA, the CDR3 is TGTGCCAGCAGCGTAGGTGAAAATACGCAGTATTTT. It is translated as CASSVGENTQYF.

V and J are TRBV4-3 and TRBJ1-4, with D perhaps matching TRBD1 (5 bases). Germline V lookup: CDR1 LGHNA, CDR2 YSLEER. The ends were cut back, 0 bases at V and 10 bases at J, with 21 bases in the middle. The CDR3 length is 17 residues. CDR3 sequence (DNA): TGCGCCAGCAGCCAAGATCTGGACGGCAGGGAGTTCGGAAAACTGTTTTTT. Its protein product is CASSQDLDGREFGKLFF.

This chain connects TRBV27 to TRBJ1-2; D may be TRBD1 (5 bases). The CDR3 is 14 amino acids. Trimming shortened V by 8 bases and J by 4 bases, and 17 bases separated the two germline ends. Per the germline V gene, CDR1 is MNHEY and CDR2 is SMNVEV (reference sequence). The CDR3 nucleotides are TGTGCCAGCGCCCTAGGGGCCCCTCCCTATGGCTACACCTTC. Its protein product is CASALGAPPYGYTF.

The gene calls are TRBV12-3 or TRBV12-4 and TRBJ1-5; a possible D gene is TRBD1 (5 bases). The V gene lost 7 bases and the J gene lost 2 bases, with 12 bases spanning the gap. The CDR3 runs to 14 residues. CDR3 sequence reads: CASTQGIGNQPQHF. CDR3 coding DNA: TGTGCCAGCACCCAGGGAATCGGCAATCAGCCCCAGCATTTT.

The V gene is TRBV20-1, the J gene TRBJ2-4, with D perhaps matching TRBD1 (6 bases). The J call may be incorrect, as the DNA end agrees better with TRBJ2-7. The CDR3 consists of 15 residues. The germline CDR1 and CDR2 sequences are DFQATT and SNEGSKA (reference sequence). DNA of the CDR3: TGCAGTGCTAGGCCCATGTTAGGGACATACTACGAGCAGTACTTC. Protein product: CSARPMLGTYYEQYF.

This clonotype was detected only a few times. The CDR3 spells CASSLGSGRSTYEQYF. The CDR3 DNA reads as TGTGCCAGCAGTTTGGGTAGCGGTCGCAGTACCTACGAGCAGTACTTC. The J gene is TRBJ2-7, the V gene TRBV12-3 or TRBV12-4, with D possibly being TRBD2 (6 bases). This CDR3 has 16 amino acids. V was pared by 3 bases and J by 2 bases, with 17 bases between.

This clonotype was seen only a few times. The V call is TRBV4-2, the J call TRBJ2-1, with TRBD2 matching over 8 bases. Germline V CDR1 and CDR2: LGHNA, YNFKEQ. V dropped 7 bases and J dropped 4; count of bases not matched to a gene: 6. CDR3 length equals 14 residues. In DNA form, the CDR3 reads TGTGCCAGCAATCTGGAGCGGGGGTACAATGAGCAGTTCTTC. Its protein product is CASNLERGYNEQFF.

V gene TRBV11-1 combines with J gene TRBJ2-3; perhaps TRBD2 as D (6 bases). The length of the CDR3 is 14 residues. Trimming took 5 bases from V and 2 from J, leaving 11 bases between them. Germline V lookup: CDR1 SGHAT, CDR2 FQDESV (reference sequence). The CDR3 nucleotides read TGTGCCAGCAGCCCGGGGACTTACACAGATACGCAGTATTTT. Protein sequence: CASSPGTYTDTQYF.

The J gene is TRBJ1-1, the V gene TRBV11-2; D not resolved. The germline CDR1 and CDR2 sequences are SGHAT and FQNNGV. There are 15 residues in the CDR3. Trimming shortened V by 1 base and J by 0 bases, and 9 bases separated the two germline ends. The CDR3 DNA is TGTGCCAGCAGCTTAGCTGGTAAGGTGAACACTGAAGCTTTCTTT. Translating gives CASSLAGKVNTEAFF.

V gene TRBV2 combines with J gene TRBJ1-6; TRBD1 is a possible D gene (5 bases). The ends were cut back, 6 bases at V and 17 bases at J, with 29 bases in the middle. Germline V CDR1 and CDR2: SNHLY, FYNNEI. The CDR3 is 16 residues long. The CDR3 DNA reads as TGTGCCAGCAGATCCGACAGTGATCTCTTGGACGTGGTTGTCCACTTT. Protein: CASRSDSDLLDVVVHF.

This clonotype was detected a few times. V usage is TRBV27 and J usage is TRBJ2-1; no definite D call. The CDR3 consists of 15 residues. CDR1 is MNHEY, CDR2 SMNVEV, per germline (reference sequence). V gave up 3 bases and J gave up 0 bases, with 9 bases separating them. Written as DNA, the CDR3 is TGTGCCAGCAGTTTGGTACCGGGCTCCTACAATGAGCAGTTCTTC. Translating it yields CASSLVPGSYNEQFF.

CDR3 sequence: CASTSKGQGRGTQYF. The CDR3 DNA reads TGTGCCAGCACTTCTAAGGGACAGGGGCGTGGTACGCAGTATTTT. The chain joins TRBV6-5 to TRBJ2-3, with TRBD1 matching 10 bases. The CDR3 covers 15 residues. With 7 bases clipped from V and 8 bases from J, the junction kept 12 bases outside the gene matches. Germline CDR1 and CDR2: MNHEY and SVGAGI.

This clonotype was counted between two and nine times. Here the CDR3 DNA reads TGCGCCAGCAGCCAAGATAGGGCACATGATAATTCACCCCTCCACTTT. It encodes CASSQDRAHDNSPLHF. This chain uses TRBV4-3 with TRBJ1-6, with unresolved D. The ends were cut back, 0 bases at V and 5 bases at J, with 11 bases in the middle. The germline CDR1 and CDR2 sequences are LGHNA and YSLEER. The CDR3 totals 16 residues.

This clonotype appeared a single time. The genes are TRBV6-5 and TRBJ1-1; 7 bases agree with TRBD1. V dropped 8 bases and J dropped 5; count of bases not matched to a gene: 11. The CDR3 length is 14 residues. Germline V gives CDR1 MNHEY, CDR2 SVGAGI. CDR3 DNA: TGTGCCAGCCAAGTACTTGACAGGGAGACTGAAGCTTTCTTT. This codes for CASQVLDRETEAFF.

The chain joins TRBV28 to TRBJ1-2, with D maybe TRBD1 (6 bases). This CDR3 comprises 14 residues. CDR1 is MDHEN and CDR2 is SYDVKM in the germline V gene. Between the trimmed V and J ends, which lost 4 bases and 0 bases, there was a span of 9 bases. This CDR3 reads CASSWGRANYGYTF. The CDR3 coding sequence is TGTGCCAGCAGTTGGGGGCGGGCTAACTATGGCTACACCTTC.